The count of the clone carrying this T cell receptor (beta chain) is one. Antigen specificity is unknown. The V gene lost 7 bases and the J gene lost 9 bases, with 19 bases spanning the gap. CDR1 is SQVTM and CDR2 is ANQGSEA in the germline V gene. CDR3 length equals 13 residues. Vbeta (60) and Jbeta (13) primers were used in the PCR. The repertoire was sequenced with immunoSEQ multiplex PCR; TCRdb's copy has only in-frame clones and lacks some. The sample records some 150,000 clones, about four fifths being singletons. The data are from a study of cytomegalovirus exposure and HLA in healthy donors. Healthy people donating bone marrow made up the donors. The study, taken as a whole, reports: Another analysis was done later, and it associated 15,000 or so TCR beta sequences with HLA alleles at 0.05 false discovery rate.

This chain joins TRBV29-1 and TRBJ2-1, with TRBD2 as a possible D gene (10 bases). This clonotype was obtained from a man aged 45-65 years in good health and CMV-seropositive. Specimen: PBMCs. CDR3: CSDRGPSGSEQFF. In DNA, the CDR3 is TGCAGCGACAGGGGGCCTAGCGGGAGTGAGCAGTTCTTC.